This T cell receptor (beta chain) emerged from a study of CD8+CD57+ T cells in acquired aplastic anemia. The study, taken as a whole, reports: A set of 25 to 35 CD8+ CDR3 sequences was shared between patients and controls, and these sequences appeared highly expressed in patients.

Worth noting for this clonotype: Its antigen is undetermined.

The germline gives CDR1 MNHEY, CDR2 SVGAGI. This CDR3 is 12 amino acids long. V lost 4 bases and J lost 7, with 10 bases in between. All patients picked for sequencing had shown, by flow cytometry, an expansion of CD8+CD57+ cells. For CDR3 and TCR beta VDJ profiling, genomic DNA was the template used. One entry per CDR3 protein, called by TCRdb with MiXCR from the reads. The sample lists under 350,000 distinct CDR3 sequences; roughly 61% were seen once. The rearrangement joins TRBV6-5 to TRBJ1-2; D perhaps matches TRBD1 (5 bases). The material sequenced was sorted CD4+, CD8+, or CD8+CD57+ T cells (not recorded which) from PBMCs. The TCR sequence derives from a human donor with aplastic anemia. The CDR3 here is CASSFVGGGYTF. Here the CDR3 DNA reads TGTGCCAGCAGTTTTGTTGGGGGTGGCTACACCTTC.